Listed here are 16 T cell receptor beta chains from one sample, sequenced in a study of long-term antiretroviral therapy in people with HIV. Samples were assayed with immunoSEQ v3.0 at survey level. The method was immunoSEQ multiplex PCR; TCRdb's version includes in-frame clones alone and lacks a portion of them. This sample has 25,000 or so clones, with 88% found just once. Sequencing was performed on unsorted PBMCs, taken 0.5 years after starting antiretroviral therapy. These receptors were taken from a woman between 18 and 29 years old with HIV.

The chain is built from TRBV7-2 and TRBJ1-2, with D possibly TRBD1 on 5 matching bases. The CDR3 is 13 amino acids. V lost 5 bases and J 8 bases, leaving 15 bases between the germline ends. Germline-derived CDR1 and CDR2 are SGHTA and FQGNSA. CDR3 nucleotides: TGTGCCAGCAGCGGGGGTGGTGTCTTGGGCTACACCTTC. Translated, it gives CASSGGGVLGYTF.

The chain has TRBV7-2 and TRBJ1-3; D unclear. Germline V lookup: CDR1 SGHTA, CDR2 FQGNSA. V lost 1 base to trimming and J lost 0 bases, with 4 bases between them. The CDR3 is 14 amino acids. The CDR3 reads CASSLGNSGNTIYF. The DNA for the CDR3 is TGTGCCAGCAGCTTAGGAAACTCTGGAAACACCATATATTTT.

In this sample, this clone turned up a few times. The rearrangement joins TRBV7-3 to TRBJ1-3; D uncertain. V shed 3 bases and J shed 0 bases, with 9 bases lying between them. The CDR3 is 15 residues long. Germline V gene sequence: CDR1 SGHTA, CDR2 FQGTGA. CDR3 DNA sequence: TGTGCCAGCAGCTTCGACGGGAACTCTGGAAACACCATATATTTT. This translates into CASSFDGNSGNTIYF.

The genes are TRBV28 and TRBJ2-3; 7 positions match TRBD1. The CDR3 contains 16 residues. V was clipped by 7 bases and J by 6 bases; unmatched bases: 16. CDR1 is MDHEN, CDR2 SYDVKM, per germline. CDR3 coding DNA: TGTGCCAGCACCTTCGCGGACAGGCCACGAGGGGATACGCAGTATTTT. Amino acids: CASTFADRPRGDTQYF.

This chain joins TRBV27 and TRBJ2-1; D is unclear. Germline CDR1 reads MNHEY; CDR2 reads SMNVEV (reference sequence). CDR3 length: 12 amino acids. Trimming removed 8 bases at V and 6 bases at J, with 11 bases between. The CDR3 spells CASGESSNEQFF. Here the CDR3 DNA reads TGTGCCAGCGGCGAGTCGTCCAATGAGCAGTTCTTC.

The chain employs TRBV6-5 and TRBJ1-2; 10 bases line up with TRBD1. The CDR3 totals 11 residues. J lost 8 bases, V lost 8 bases, and 2 bases had no gene match. Germline values: CDR1 MNHEY, CDR2 SVGAGI. CDR3 DNA sequence: TGTGCCAGCCGACAGGGGGCAGGCTACACCTTC. The encoded protein is CASRQGAGYTF.

V is TRBV19 and J is TRBJ1-1; no clear D gene. The V gene's germline CDR1 is LNHDA and CDR2 SQIVND (reference sequence). CDR3 length: 14 amino acids. Trimming pared 4 bases from V and 4 bases from J, leaving 13 bases between. CDR3 sequence (DNA): TGTGCCAGTAGTACGTCCCTGGCGACCACTGAAGCTTTCTTT. This sequence encodes CASSTSLATTEAFF.

The rearrangement links TRBV21-1 to TRBJ1-2; the listed D gene, TRBD1, was not tested against the DNA. TRBV21-1 has pseudogene status. This CDR3 has 16 amino acids. This CDR3 reads CASSKVRDRGEYGYTF. The DNA of the CDR3 is TGTGCCAGCAGCAAAGTACGAGACAGGGGAGAATATGGCTACACCTTC.

This chain connects TRBV9 to TRBJ2-1; 12 bases map to TRBD2. V lost 4 bases to trimming and J lost 7 bases; unmatched junction nucleotides: 9. Germline CDR1 is SGDLS and CDR2 is YYNGEE. This CDR3 spans 16 amino acids. The CDR3 loop reads CASSLALAGGPNEQFF. CDR3 nucleotides: TGTGCCAGCAGCCTAGCCCTAGCGGGAGGGCCTAATGAGCAGTTCTTC.

The chain links TRBV5-1 to TRBJ2-2; 12 bases match TRBD1. The V gene's germline CDR1 is SGHRS and CDR2 YFSETQ. Trimming cost V 1 base and J 7 bases; bases outside gene matches: 11. This CDR3 region has 18 residues. The CDR3 coding sequence is TGCGCCAGCAGCTTGCTACCTGGGACAGGGGGCGGCATCGGGGAGCTGTTTTTT. Amino acid sequence: CASSLLPGTGGGIGELFF.

The J gene is TRBJ1-2, the V gene TRBV5-6, with D hard to call. The CDR3 totals 12 residues. V was shortened by 3 bases and J by 10 bases, with 13 bases between the two germline ends. Germline CDR1 SGHDT, CDR2 YYEEEE. CDR3 in amino acids: CASSYFLRNYTF. The CDR3 nucleotides read TGTGCCAGCAGCTACTTCCTCCGGAACTACACCTTC.

The CDR3 here is CASGLDTGELFF. The CDR3 bases are TGTGCTAGTGGTTTGGACACCGGGGAGCTGTTTTTT. This sequence joins TRBV12-5 and TRBJ2-2, with D uncertain. The germline V gene encodes CDR1 LGHNT and CDR2 FRNRAP. Trimming took 1 base from V and 3 from J, leaving 0 bases between them. The CDR3 runs to 12 residues.

The chain couples TRBV19 to TRBJ1-2, with D possibly being TRBD1 (5 bases). The V gene lost 11 bases and the J gene lost 5 bases, with 27 bases spanning the gap. From germline, CDR1 is LNHDA and CDR2 SQIVND (reference sequence). The CDR3 length is 16 residues. The CDR3 bases are TGTGCCGCCGGCGTTAGTACGGGGGGTCGGAGTTATGGCTACACCTTC. Protein sequence: CAAGVSTGGRSYGYTF.

The chain recombines TRBV19 with TRBJ2-3; 12 nucleotides line up with TRBD2. The length of the CDR3 is 16 residues. CDR1 is LNHDA and CDR2 is SQIVND in the germline V gene (reference sequence). V gave up 6 bases and J gave up 3 bases; unmatched junction bases: 7. The CDR3 sequence is CASRKSSGRVTDTQYF. CDR3 coding DNA: TGTGCCAGTAGGAAATCTAGCGGGAGGGTAACAGATACGCAGTATTTT. The whole variable domain, remainder taken from reference TRBV19 and TRBJ2-3, is DGGITQSPKYLFRKEGQNVTLSCEQNLNHDAMYWYRQDPGQGLRLIYYSQIVNDFQKGDIAEGYSVSREKKESFPLTVTSAQKNPTAFYLCASRKSSGRVTDTQYFGPGTRLTVL.

CDR3 loop: CASSMGQGADTQYF. CDR3 DNA sequence: TGTGCCAGTAGTATGGGTCAGGGTGCGGATACGCAGTATTTT. V is TRBV19 and J is TRBJ2-3, with a tentative D call TRBD1 (5 bases). The CDR3 consists of 14 residues. Germline loops: CDR1 LNHDA, CDR2 SQIVND (reference sequence). The germline V and J ends were trimmed by 3 bases and 6 bases, with 13 bases remaining between them.

The rearrangement uses TRBV7-9 and TRBJ1-1; tentative D call: TRBD1 (5 bases). Germline CDR1 SEHNR, CDR2 FQNEAQ (reference sequence). The CDR3 covers 15 residues. V lost 5 bases and J lost 5, with 18 bases in between. This CDR3 is CASSPLGREGTEAFF. The CDR3 DNA reads TGTGCCAGCAGCCCGCTGGGACGGGAGGGAACTGAAGCTTTCTTT. Supplemented by reference TRBV7-9 and TRBJ1-1, the full variable domain reads DTGVSQNPRHKITKRGQNVTFRCDPISEHNRLYWYRQTLGQGPEFLTYFQNEAQLEKSRLLSDRFSAERPKGSFSTLEIQRTEQGDSAMYLCASSPLGREGTEAFFGQGTRLTVV.